A single sample is the source of the 5 T cell receptor beta chains below, sequenced in a study of T-cell reconstitution after alpha-beta-depleted transplantation in children (dated by TCRdb to 2016 to 2017). Libraries were built with PCR. Instrument used: Illumina HiSeq 2500. TCR library preparation used molecular barcoding, with unique molecular identifiers applied to normalize quantification of the TCRbeta repertoire. Using fastp at Q25 and MiXCR, TCRdb reprocessed the public reads and kept productive beta chains. CDR3 protein sequences are deduplicated, and each keeps its most common genes and DNA. Within this sample are 200,000 to 250,000 distinct CDR3 sequences, with roughly a tenth of them counted one time only. Approximately 30% of the sample is taken by the ten largest. Taken with the paper, the label for treatment or condition translates to: allogeneic hematopoietic cell transplantation with graft depleted of TCRalphabeta T cells and CD19 B cells.

The specimen comprised PBMCs, sampled before TCRalphabeta/CD19-depleted stem cell transplant. These receptors came from a child younger than two with acute myeloid leukemia, due to receive a stem cell transplant.

This clonotype showed up just a few times. Germline and junction disagree at one end, which may indicate a read error. The chain is built from TRBV12-3 or TRBV12-4 and TRBJ2-2; D may correspond to TRBD1 or TRBD2 (5 bases each). The CDR3 runs 15 residues. As DNA, the CDR3 is TGTGCTAGCAGTTCAGGGAGAGGAAACACCGGGGAGCTGTTTTTT. It specifies CASSSGRGNTGELFF.

Many counts were recorded for this clonotype. V is TRBV2 and J is TRBJ1-1, with D unresolved. The CDR3 length is 14 residues. Germline V lookup: CDR1 SNHLY, CDR2 FYNNEI. V lost 5 bases and J 0 bases, leaving 10 bases between the germline ends. CDR3 in amino acids: CASSNPSMNTEAFF. In DNA, the CDR3 is TGTGCCAGCAGTAACCCGTCAATGAACACTGAAGCTTTCTTT.

This clonotype was observed many times. The genes are TRBV9 and TRBJ2-3; TRBD1 might be the D (6 bases). The ends were cut back, 0 bases at V and 2 bases at J, with 10 bases in the middle. The CDR3 loop spans 15 amino acids. Per germline, CDR1 SGDLS and CDR2 YYNGEE. This CDR3 is CASSVDRALTDTQYF. The CDR3 DNA reads as TGTGCCAGCAGCGTAGACAGGGCTCTCACAGATACGCAGTATTTT.

This clonotype was detected many times. CDR3: CASSMSSNQPQHF. CDR3 DNA sequence: TGTGCCAGCTCAATGTCGTCCAATCAGCCCCAGCATTTT. V usage is TRBV18 and J usage is TRBJ1-5; D is unclear. Trimming cost V 5 bases and J 3 bases, with 8 bases left between them. Looked up from germline, CDR1 is KGHSH and CDR2 is LQKENI. The CDR3 totals 13 residues.

Only a few counts were recorded for this clonotype. A read error may produce the germline difference seen at one junction end. This chain links TRBV12-3 or TRBV12-4 with TRBJ1-2; no definite D call. The CDR3 runs 12 residues. DNA of the CDR3: TGTGCCAGCAGCCCTTCCGGCTATGGCGACACCTTC. Protein product: CASSPSGYGDTF.